This T cell receptor beta chain emerged from a study of T cells in Graves' hyperthyroidism and ophthalmopathy. Broader study findings: Ophthalmopathy was predicted by the model a median of roughly 6.6 months ahead of onset.

RNA transcripts yielded amplified TCR beta CDR3 regions. The primer set for the first-round RT-PCR of the TCR CDR3 was HTBI. TCRdb analysed the multiplex PCR reads with MiXCR anew, one entry per CDR3 protein. Of fewer than 900,000 distinct CDR3 sequences in the sample, 16% were seen once. This clonotype has a handful of counts. As yet, its antigen is unknown. Germline-derived CDR1 and CDR2 are KGHDR and SFDVKD. This CDR3 region has 12 residues. V lost 4 bases and J lost 6, with 6 bases in between. This sequence was found in a man in his late teens or twenties with Graves' hyperthyroidism. The rearrangement links TRBV24-1 to TRBJ2-1; D uncertain. Sequencing used blood. The CDR3 DNA follows: TGTGCCACCAGTGAACGCAGCAATGAGCAGTTCTTC. Its translation is CATSERSNEQFF.